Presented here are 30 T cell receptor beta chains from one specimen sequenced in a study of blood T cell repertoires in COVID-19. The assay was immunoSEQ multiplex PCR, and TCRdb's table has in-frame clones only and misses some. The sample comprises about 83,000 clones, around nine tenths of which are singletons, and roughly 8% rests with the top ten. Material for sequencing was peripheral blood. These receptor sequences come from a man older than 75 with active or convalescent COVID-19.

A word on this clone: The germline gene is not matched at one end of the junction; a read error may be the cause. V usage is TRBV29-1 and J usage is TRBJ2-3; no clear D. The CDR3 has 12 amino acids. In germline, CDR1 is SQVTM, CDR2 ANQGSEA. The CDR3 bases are TGCAGCGTTCAAGACCACTTCGATACGCAGTATTTT. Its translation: CSVQDHFDTQYF.

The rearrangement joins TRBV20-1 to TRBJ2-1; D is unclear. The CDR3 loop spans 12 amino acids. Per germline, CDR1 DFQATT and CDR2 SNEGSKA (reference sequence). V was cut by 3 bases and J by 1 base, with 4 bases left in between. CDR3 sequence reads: CSASYSYNEQFF. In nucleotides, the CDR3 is TGCAGTGCTAGTTATTCCTACAATGAGCAGTTCTTC.

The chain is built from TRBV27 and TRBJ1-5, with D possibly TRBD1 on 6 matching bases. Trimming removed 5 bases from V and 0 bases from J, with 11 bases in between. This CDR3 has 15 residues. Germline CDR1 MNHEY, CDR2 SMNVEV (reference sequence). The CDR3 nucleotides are TGTGCCAGCAGTCCCCAGGGGTATAGCAATCAGCCCCAGCATTTT. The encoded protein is CASSPQGYSNQPQHF.

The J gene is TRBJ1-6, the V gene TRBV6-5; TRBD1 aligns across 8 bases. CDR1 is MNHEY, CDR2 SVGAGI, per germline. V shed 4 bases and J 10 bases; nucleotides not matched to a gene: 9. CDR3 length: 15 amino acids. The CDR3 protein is CASSFRTGRGSPLHF. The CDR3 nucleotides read TGTGCCAGCAGTTTCCGGACAGGGAGAGGGTCACCCCTCCACTTT.

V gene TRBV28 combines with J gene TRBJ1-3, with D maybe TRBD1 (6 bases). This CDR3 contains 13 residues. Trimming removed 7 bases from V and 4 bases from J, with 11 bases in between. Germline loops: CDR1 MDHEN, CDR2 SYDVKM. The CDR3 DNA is TGTGCCAGCAAGTTACAGGGAGGAAACACCATATATTTT. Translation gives CASKLQGGNTIYF.

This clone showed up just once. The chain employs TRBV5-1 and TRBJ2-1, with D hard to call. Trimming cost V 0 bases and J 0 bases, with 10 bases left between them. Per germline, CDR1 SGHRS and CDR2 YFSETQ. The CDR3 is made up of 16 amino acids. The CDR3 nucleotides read TGCGCCAGCAGCTTGGATGTCGGAGTCTCCTACAATGAGCAGTTCTTC. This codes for CASSLDVGVSYNEQFF.

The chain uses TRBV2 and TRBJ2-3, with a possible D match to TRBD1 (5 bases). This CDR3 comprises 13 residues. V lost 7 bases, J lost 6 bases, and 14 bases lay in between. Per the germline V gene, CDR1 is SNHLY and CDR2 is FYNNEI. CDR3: CASKRGAHDTQYF. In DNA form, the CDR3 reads TGTGCCAGCAAACGTGGGGCGCATGATACGCAGTATTTT.

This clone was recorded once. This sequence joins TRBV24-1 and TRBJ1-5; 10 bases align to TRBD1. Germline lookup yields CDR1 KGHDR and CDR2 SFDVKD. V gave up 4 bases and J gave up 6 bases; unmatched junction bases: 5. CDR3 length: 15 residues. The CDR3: CATSETGTGVQPQHF. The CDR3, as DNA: TGTGCCACCAGTGAAACCGGGACAGGGGTTCAGCCCCAGCATTTT.

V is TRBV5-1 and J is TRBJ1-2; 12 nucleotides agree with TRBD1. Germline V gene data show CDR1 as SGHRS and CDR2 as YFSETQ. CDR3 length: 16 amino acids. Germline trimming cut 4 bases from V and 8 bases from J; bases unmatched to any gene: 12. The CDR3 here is CASSEIPGQGAKGYTF. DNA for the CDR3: TGCGCCAGCAGCGAGATTCCGGGACAGGGGGCCAAAGGCTACACCTTC.

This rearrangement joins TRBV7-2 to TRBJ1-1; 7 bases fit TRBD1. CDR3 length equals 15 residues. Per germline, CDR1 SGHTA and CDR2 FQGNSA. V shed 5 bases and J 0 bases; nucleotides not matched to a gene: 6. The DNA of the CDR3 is TGTGCCAGCAGCCGGGGACAGACGATGAACACTGAAGCTTTCTTT. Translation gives CASSRGQTMNTEAFF.

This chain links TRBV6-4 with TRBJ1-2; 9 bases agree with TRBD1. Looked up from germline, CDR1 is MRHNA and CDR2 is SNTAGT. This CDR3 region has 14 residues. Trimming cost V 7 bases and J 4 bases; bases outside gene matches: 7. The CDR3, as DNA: TGTGCCAGCAAGCCGGGACAGGGAACCTATGGCTACACCTTC. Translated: CASKPGQGTYGYTF.

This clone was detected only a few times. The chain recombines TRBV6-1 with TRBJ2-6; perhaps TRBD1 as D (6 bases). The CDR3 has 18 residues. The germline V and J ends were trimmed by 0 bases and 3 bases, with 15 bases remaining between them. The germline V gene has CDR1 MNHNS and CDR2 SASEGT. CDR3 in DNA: TGTGCCAGCAGTGAAGCGCATCTGGGGGCCGGTGGGGCCAACGTCCTGACTTTC. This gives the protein CASSEAHLGAGGANVLTF.

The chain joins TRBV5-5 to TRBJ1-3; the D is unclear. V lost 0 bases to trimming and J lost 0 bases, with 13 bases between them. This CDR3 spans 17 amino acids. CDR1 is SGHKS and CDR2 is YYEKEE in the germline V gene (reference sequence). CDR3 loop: CASSLGPSGPSGNTIYF. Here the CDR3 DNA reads TGTGCCAGCAGCTTGGGCCCCAGTGGGCCCTCTGGAAACACCATATATTTT.

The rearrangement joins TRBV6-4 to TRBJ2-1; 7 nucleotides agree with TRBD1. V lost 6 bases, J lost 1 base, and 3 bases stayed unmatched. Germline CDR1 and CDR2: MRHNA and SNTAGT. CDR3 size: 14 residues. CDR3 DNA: TGTGCCAGCAGCCCGGGACAGTCCTACAATGAGCAGTTCTTC. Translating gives CASSPGQSYNEQFF.

The CDR3 DNA reads as TGTGCCACCAGTGATTTGGAACAGGCGAGGCGCACAGATACGCAGTATTTT. This codes for CATSDLEQARRTDTQYF. The V and J genes are TRBV24-1 and TRBJ2-3; D possibly corresponds to TRBD1 (5 bases). V lost 0 bases and J 1 base, leaving 13 bases between the germline ends. The CDR3 consists of 17 residues. Per germline, CDR1 KGHDR and CDR2 SFDVKD.

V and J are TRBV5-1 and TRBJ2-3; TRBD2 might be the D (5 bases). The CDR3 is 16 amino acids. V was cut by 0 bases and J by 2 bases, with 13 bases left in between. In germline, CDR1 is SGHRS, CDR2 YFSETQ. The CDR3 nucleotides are TGCGCCAGCAGCTTGGATTATCAGCGGAACACAGATACGCAGTATTTT. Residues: CASSLDYQRNTDTQYF.

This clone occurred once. The CDR3 reads CASSLEHWTSGDSYEQYV. The CDR3, as DNA: TGTGCCAGCAGCTTAGAACATTGGACTAGCGGGGACTCCTACGAGCAGTACGTC. The gene calls are TRBV11-3 and TRBJ2-7; 12 positions match TRBD2. Losses at the gene ends were 0 bases for V and 0 bases for J; bases not matched to a gene: 6. Germline CDR1 reads SGHNT; CDR2 reads YENEEA. The CDR3 spans 18 residues.

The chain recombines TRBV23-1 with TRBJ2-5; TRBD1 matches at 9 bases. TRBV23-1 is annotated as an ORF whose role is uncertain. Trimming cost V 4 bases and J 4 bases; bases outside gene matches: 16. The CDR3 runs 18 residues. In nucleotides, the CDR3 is TGCGCCAGCAGTCTCCCGGCGGGGGACAGGGTCGTCGTAGAGACCCAGTACTTC. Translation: CASSLPAGDRVVVETQYF.

The CDR3 spells CASADRGLSNQPQHF. As DNA, the CDR3 is TGTGCCAGCGCGGACAGGGGACTTAGCAATCAGCCCCAGCATTTT. This chain connects TRBV18 to TRBJ1-5, with 9 nucleotides matching TRBD1. The CDR3 is 15 residues long. The germline V gene encodes CDR1 KGHSH and CDR2 LQKENI. The V gene end was trimmed by 8 bases and the J gene end by 0 bases; junction bases not matched to a gene: 5.

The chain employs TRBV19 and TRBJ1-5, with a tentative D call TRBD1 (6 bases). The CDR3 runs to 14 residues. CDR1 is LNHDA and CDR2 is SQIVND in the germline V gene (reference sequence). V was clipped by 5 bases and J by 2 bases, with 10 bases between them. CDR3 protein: CASSFPGGNQPQHF. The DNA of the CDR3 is TGTGCCAGTAGTTTTCCAGGGGGCAATCAGCCCCAGCATTTT.

For the CDR3, the DNA is TGTGCCAGCAGTGAGGGGGGGGCCAAAAACATTCAGTACTTC. It codes for CASSEGGAKNIQYF. The chain couples TRBV28 to TRBJ2-4, with a tentative D call TRBD2 (7 bases). The CDR3 is 14 residues long. V lost 5 bases and J lost 1, with 9 bases in between. Germline V lookup: CDR1 MDHEN, CDR2 SYDVKM. The variable domain in full, with the rest retrieved from reference TRBV28 and TRBJ2-4, is DVKVTQSSRYLVKRTGEKVFLECVQDMDHENMFWYRQDPGLGLRLIYFSYDVKMKEKGDIPEGYSVSREKKERFSLILESASTNQTSMYLCASSEGGAKNIQYFGAGTRLSVL.

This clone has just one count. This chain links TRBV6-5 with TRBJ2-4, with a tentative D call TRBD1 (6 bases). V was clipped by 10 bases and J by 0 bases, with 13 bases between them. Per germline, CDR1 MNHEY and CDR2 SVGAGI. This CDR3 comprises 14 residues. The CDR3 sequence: CATDGQLAKNIQYF. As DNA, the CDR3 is TGTGCCACAGACGGACAGTTAGCCAAAAACATTCAGTACTTC.

The CDR3 nucleotides read TGTGCCAGCTCAGACGTGCCGGGAGGCTACACCTTC. Translated, it gives CASSDVPGGYTF. The chain employs TRBV6-4 and TRBJ1-2; D is unresolved. The CDR3 consists of 12 residues. V lost 8 bases and J lost 8, with 15 bases in between. Germline V gene data show CDR1 as MRHNA and CDR2 as SNTAGT.

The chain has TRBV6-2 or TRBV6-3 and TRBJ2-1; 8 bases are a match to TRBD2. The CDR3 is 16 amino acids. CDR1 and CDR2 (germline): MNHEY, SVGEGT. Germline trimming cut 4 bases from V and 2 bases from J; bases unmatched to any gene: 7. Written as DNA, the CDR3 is TGTGCCAGCAGTTCCTCCGGGACTAGTCCCTACAATGAGCAGTTCTTC. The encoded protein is CASSSSGTSPYNEQFF.

CDR3 residues: CATSGRTRQSSYNEQFF. The DNA of the CDR3 is TGTGCCACCAGCGGCCGGACACGCCAGAGCTCCTACAATGAGCAGTTCTTC. V gene TRBV15 combines with J gene TRBJ2-1; D possibly corresponds to TRBD1 (5 bases). The CDR3 is 17 residues long. Trimming shortened V by 5 bases and J by 0 bases, and 17 bases separated the two germline ends. Germline values: CDR1 LNHNV, CDR2 YYDKDF (reference sequence).

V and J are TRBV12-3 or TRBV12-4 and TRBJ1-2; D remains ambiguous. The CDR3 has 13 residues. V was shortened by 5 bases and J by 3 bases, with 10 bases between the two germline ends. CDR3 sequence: CASSPSGYYGYTF. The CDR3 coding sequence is TGTGCCAGCAGTCCGTCAGGTTACTATGGCTACACCTTC.

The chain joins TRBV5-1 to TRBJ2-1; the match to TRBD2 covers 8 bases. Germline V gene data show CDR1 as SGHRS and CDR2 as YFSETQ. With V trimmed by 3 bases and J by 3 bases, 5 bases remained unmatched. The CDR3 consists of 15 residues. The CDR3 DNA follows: TGCGCCAGCAGCTCTTCCGGGACTAGCTACAATGAGCAGTTCTTC. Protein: CASSSSGTSYNEQFF.

For the CDR3, the DNA is TGTGCCAGCAGCCTCTTAAAGGGGGCTGACGGGGAGCTGTTTTTT. Protein product: CASSLLKGADGELFF. The rearrangement uses TRBV14 and TRBJ2-2, with 7 bases that match TRBD1. Germline CDR1 and CDR2: SGHDN and FVKESK. The CDR3 covers 15 residues. V dropped 4 bases and J dropped 7; count of bases not matched to a gene: 9.

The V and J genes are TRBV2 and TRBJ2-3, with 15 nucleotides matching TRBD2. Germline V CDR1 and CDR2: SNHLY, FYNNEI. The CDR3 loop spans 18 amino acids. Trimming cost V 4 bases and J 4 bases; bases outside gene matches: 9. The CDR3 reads CASSVGLAGGNRPDTQYF. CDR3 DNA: TGTGCCAGCAGTGTCGGACTAGCGGGGGGGAACCGACCAGATACGCAGTATTTT.

CDR3 in DNA: TGTGCCAGCAGCAGTGGAGGGGTTACTAATGAAAAACTGTTTTTT. Translation: CASSSGGVTNEKLFF. The chain is built from TRBV6-6 and TRBJ1-4; TRBD1 is a possible D gene (5 bases). CDR1 and CDR2 from the germline V gene are MNHNY and SVGAGI (reference sequence). CDR3 length: 15 residues. The ends were cut back, 6 bases at V and 2 bases at J, with 13 bases in the middle.